What follows describes a single T cell receptor beta chain. Its antigen is as yet unknown. This entry comes from a study of long-term antiretroviral therapy in people with HIV. Background on the study: A decade or so separates the oldest specimens from the later 2015 immediate-ART recommendation.

The study, taken as a whole, reports: HIV repertoires spanned tighter CDR3 length ranges than controls did.

Trimming took off 1 base at V and 4 bases at J, with 15 bases between the two ends. This CDR3 comprises 15 residues. Germline V CDR1 and CDR2: SGHRS, YFSETQ. Version v3.0 of the immunoSEQ assay ran at survey level. Profiled with immunoSEQ multiplex PCR; TCRdb holds only in-frame clones, not every one. The sample lists 15,000 to 20,000 clones, around 87% occurring once. People in the study who had HIV all got their treatment in the United States. Amounts of roughly 1-11 million cryopreserved PBMC were held in the samples before DNA extraction. This clonotype was obtained from a man between 50 and 59 years old with HIV. This material consisted of unsorted PBMCs, taken 0.7 years before starting antiretroviral therapy. The chain links TRBV5-1 to TRBJ2-7; D call uncertain. Here the CDR3 reads CASSLTQRGLYEQYF. CDR3 nucleotides: TGCGCCAGCAGCTTGACGCAGCGAGGTCTTTACGAGCAGTACTTC.